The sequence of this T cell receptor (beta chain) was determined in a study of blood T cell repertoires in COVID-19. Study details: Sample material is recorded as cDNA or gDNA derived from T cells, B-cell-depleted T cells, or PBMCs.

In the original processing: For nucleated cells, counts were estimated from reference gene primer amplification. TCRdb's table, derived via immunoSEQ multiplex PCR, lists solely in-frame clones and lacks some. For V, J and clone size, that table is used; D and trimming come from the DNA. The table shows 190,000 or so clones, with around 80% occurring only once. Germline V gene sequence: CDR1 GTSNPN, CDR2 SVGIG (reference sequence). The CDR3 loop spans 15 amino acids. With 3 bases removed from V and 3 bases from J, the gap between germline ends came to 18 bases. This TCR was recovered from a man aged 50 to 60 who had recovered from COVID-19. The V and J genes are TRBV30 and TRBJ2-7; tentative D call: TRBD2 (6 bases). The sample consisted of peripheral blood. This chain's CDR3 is CAWSLGLFGGYEQYF. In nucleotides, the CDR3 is TGTGCCTGGAGCCTCGGACTATTCGGGGGCTACGAGCAGTACTTC.